Sequencing of this TCR beta chain was carried out in a study of shared clonotypes between healthy human individuals. The protocol was immunoSEQ multiplex PCR, while the TCRdb copy is restricted to in-frame clones and leaves out a portion. The repertoire holds about 1 million clones, with about 70% as singletons. CDR3 length: 16 amino acids. In germline, CDR1 is SGHRS, CDR2 YFSETQ. With 0 bases removed from V and 5 bases from J, the gap between germline ends came to 16 bases. Sequencing was carried out using memory CD4+ T cells sorted from blood. Subset specified: CD45RA-negative fraction. This receptor was identified in a man aged 18 to 35 in good health. This chain uses TRBV5-1 with TRBJ2-3; tentative D call: TRBD1 (5 bases). CDR3 region: CASSLGQGVWGDTQYF. CDR3 in DNA: TGCGCCAGCAGCTTGGGTCAAGGGGTTTGGGGAGATACGCAGTATTTT. Combining the CDR3 with reference TRBV5-1 and TRBJ2-3 gives the whole variable domain KAGVTQTPRYLIKTRGQQVTLSCSPISGHRSVSWYQQTPGQGLQFLFEYFSETQRNKGNFPGRFSGRQFSNSRSEMNVSTLELGDSALYLCASSLGQGVWGDTQYFGPGTRLTVL.